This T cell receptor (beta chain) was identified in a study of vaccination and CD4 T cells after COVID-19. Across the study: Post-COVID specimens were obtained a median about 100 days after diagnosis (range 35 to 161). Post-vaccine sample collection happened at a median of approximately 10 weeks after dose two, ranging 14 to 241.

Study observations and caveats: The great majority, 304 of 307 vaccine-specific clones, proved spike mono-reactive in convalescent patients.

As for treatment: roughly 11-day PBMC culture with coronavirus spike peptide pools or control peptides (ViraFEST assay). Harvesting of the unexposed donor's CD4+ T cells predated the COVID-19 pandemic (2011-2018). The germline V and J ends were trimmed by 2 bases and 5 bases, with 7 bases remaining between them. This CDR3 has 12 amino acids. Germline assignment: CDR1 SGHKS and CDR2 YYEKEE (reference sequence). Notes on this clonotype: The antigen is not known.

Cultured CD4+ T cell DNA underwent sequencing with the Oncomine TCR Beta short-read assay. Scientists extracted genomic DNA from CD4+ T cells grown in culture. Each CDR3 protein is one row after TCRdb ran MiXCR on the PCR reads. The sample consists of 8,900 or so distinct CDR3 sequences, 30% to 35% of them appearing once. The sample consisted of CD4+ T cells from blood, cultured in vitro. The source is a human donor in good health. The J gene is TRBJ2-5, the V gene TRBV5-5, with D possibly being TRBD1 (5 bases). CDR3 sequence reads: CASSFYRETQYF. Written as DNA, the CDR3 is TGTGCCAGCAGCTTTTACAGGGAGACCCAGTACTTC.